This TCR beta chain was obtained from a study of Ad26.COV2.S vaccination and SARS-CoV-2 variants. Study-level findings and limits: Vaccine recipients showed a spike-specific TCR breadth that was higher than in placebo recipients. Substantial breadth was reported for post-vaccination spike-specific CD8+ and CD4+ T cells. Breadth and depth estimates from TCRs may understate total T cell responses. Placebo recipients and vaccine recipients were similar in non-spike TCR breadth.

Regarding this clone: As yet, its antigen is unknown.

TCRdb's table, derived via immunoSEQ multiplex PCR, lists solely in-frame clones and lacks some. The sample has fewer than 150,000 clones; 86% are singletons. The CDR3 runs 16 residues. J lost 10 bases, V lost 3 bases, and 10 bases had no gene match. CDR1 is MDHEN, CDR2 SYDVKM, per germline. This receptor was identified in a human donor who had recovered from COVID-19. The sample consisted of peripheral blood, taken after recovery from COVID-19. The chain combines TRBV28 with TRBJ1-6; TRBD1 matches 9 bases. The CDR3 protein is CASSFRGQGTVSPLHF. The CDR3 bases are TGTGCCAGCAGTTTCCGTGGACAGGGGACTGTGTCACCCCTCCACTTT.